This TCR beta chain was captured by sequencing in a study of blood T cell repertoires in COVID-19. About the research overall: The United States, Italy and Spain provided the acute and convalescent COVID-19 samples.

Participants, 18 to 89 years old, spanned about 26 US areas. Someone with COVID-19 had been met by exposed participants within 2 weeks before study entry. The protocol was immunoSEQ multiplex PCR, while the TCRdb copy is restricted to in-frame clones and leaves out a portion. This sample yields about 350,000 clones, of which 88% are seen a single time; just over 1% belongs to the top ten. V trimming: 0 bases; J trimming: 3 bases; junction bases outside the gene matches: 2. Germline assignment: CDR1 SGHRS and CDR2 YFSETQ. The CDR3 is made up of 16 amino acids. This clonotype was sampled from a woman aged 25 to 39 who had been exposed to COVID-19. The material sequenced was PBMCs or T cells enriched from blood (not recorded which). The chain employs TRBV5-1 and TRBJ2-1, with 11 bases that match TRBD2. CDR3 in DNA: TGCGCCAGCAGCTTGGTAACTAGCGGGAGCTACAATGAGCAGTTCTTC. It codes for CASSLVTSGSYNEQFF. Supplemented by reference TRBV5-1 and TRBJ2-1, the full variable domain reads KAGVTQTPRYLIKTRGQQVTLSCSPISGHRSVSWYQQTPGQGLQFLFEYFSETQRNKGNFPGRFSGRQFSNSRSEMNVSTLELGDSALYLCASSLVTSGSYNEQFFGPGTRLTVL.